The 25 T cell receptor beta chains given below trace back to one sample, sequenced in a study of blood T cell repertoires in COVID-19. Clones were sequenced by immunoSEQ multiplex PCR, and TCRdb holds only the in-frame ones, with some missing. The sample includes around 250,000 clones, 82% of them seen just once. The sample taken for sequencing was peripheral blood. Source of these receptors: a woman over 75 with acute or convalescent COVID-19.

The gene calls are TRBV6-5 and TRBJ1-1, with D tentatively TRBD1 (6 bases). Trimming left V 8 bases short and J 5 bases short, with 12 bases between. Germline V gives CDR1 MNHEY, CDR2 SVGAGI. The CDR3 is 12 residues long. As DNA, the CDR3 is TGTGCCAGCTACAGGGTTAGAACTGAAGCTTTCTTT. The encoded protein is CASYRVRTEAFF.

V usage is TRBV23-1 and J usage is TRBJ1-6; D is undetermined. TRBV23-1 is flagged as an ORF with uncertain function. This CDR3 is built from 18 residues. Trimming stripped 4 bases from V and 0 bases from J, with 16 bases between. DNA for the CDR3: TGCGCCAGCAGTCTAGTCGCTGACACAAGCTCCTATAATTCACCCCTCCACTTT. Its translation: CASSLVADTSSYNSPLHF.

The chain employs TRBV30 and TRBJ1-5; 9 bases line up with TRBD1. Germline V gives CDR1 GTSNPN, CDR2 SVGIG (reference sequence). After removal of 3 bases from V and 4 bases from J, the junction contained 4 bases not matched to a gene. The CDR3 contains 14 residues. The CDR3 region is CAWRGQGYNQPQHF. The CDR3 DNA reads as TGTGCCTGGAGGGGACAGGGCTATAATCAGCCCCAGCATTTT.

The gene calls are TRBV5-1 and TRBJ1-1, with 8 positions matching TRBD1. Trimming removed 2 bases from V and 0 bases from J; junction bases left unmatched: 3. CDR3 size: 15 residues. Germline CDR1 reads SGHRS; CDR2 reads YFSETQ. The CDR3 loop is CASSFRTGMNTEAFF. CDR3 DNA: TGCGCCAGCAGCTTCCGGACAGGGATGAACACTGAAGCTTTCTTT.

DNA of the CDR3: TGCAGCGCTTCCGGGACAGGTCGGTACGAGCAGTACTTC. Translation gives CSASGTGRYEQYF. V and J are TRBV29-1 and TRBJ2-7; 8 nucleotides agree with TRBD1. Trimming cost V 7 bases and J 4 bases; bases outside gene matches: 9. The germline CDR1 and CDR2 sequences are SQVTM and ANQGSEA. This CDR3 contains 13 residues.

The chain uses TRBV10-1 and TRBJ2-7, with D possibly being TRBD1 (5 bases). This CDR3 is built from 17 residues. V shed 6 bases and J shed 2 bases, with 23 bases lying between them. Looked up from germline, CDR1 is WNHNN and CDR2 is SYGVQD (reference sequence). The CDR3, as DNA: TGCGCCAGCAGAGTGAAGGGGATCGTTTCGCCTGCCTACGAGCAGTACTTC. Protein sequence: CASRVKGIVSPAYEQYF.

The chain couples TRBV15 to TRBJ2-1, with D perhaps matching TRBD1 (6 bases). The length of the CDR3 is 15 residues. V dropped 1 base and J dropped 14 bases, with 21 bases sitting between them. From germline, CDR1 is LNHNV and CDR2 YYDKDF (reference sequence). The CDR3 DNA is TGTGCCACCAGCAGAGGGGACACTCCTACAATGAGCAAGTTCTTC. Amino acids: CATSRGDTPTMSKFF.

The chain combines TRBV30 with TRBJ1-4, with D possibly matching TRBD1 (5 bases). Germline lookup yields CDR1 GTSNPN and CDR2 SVGIG (reference sequence). Trimming shortened V by 4 bases and J by 3 bases, and 9 bases separated the two germline ends. The CDR3 length is 13 residues. The CDR3 reads CAWTQGSNEKLFF. DNA for the CDR3: TGTGCCTGGACCCAGGGTTCTAATGAAAAACTGTTTTTT.

J is TRBJ2-1 and V is TRBV7-2; 8 bases agree with TRBD2. The CDR3 sequence is 14 residues long. V shed 4 bases and J 10 bases; nucleotides not matched to a gene: 9. CDR1 is SGHTA and CDR2 is FQGNSA in the germline V gene. CDR3 nucleotides: TGTGCCAGCAGCTCTCGGGGTAGCGGGGACGAGCAGTTCTTC. As protein: CASSSRGSGDEQFF.

This chain uses TRBV5-3 with TRBJ1-1; 7 bases align to TRBD1. TRBV5-3 belongs to the ORF category, with a function that is uncertain. V gave up 3 bases and J gave up 1 base; unmatched junction bases: 6. The CDR3 is made up of 15 amino acids. The CDR3 region is CARSSITGANTEAFF. In DNA form, the CDR3 reads TGTGCCAGAAGCTCAATCACAGGGGCGAACACTGAAGCTTTCTTT.

V gene TRBV6-2 or TRBV6-3 combines with J gene TRBJ2-5, with 7 positions matching TRBD2. V shed 4 bases, J shed 1 base, and the junction held 3 bases outside the gene matches. Germline loops: CDR1 MNHEY, CDR2 SVGEGT. CDR3 length equals 14 residues. The CDR3 reads CASSSGTIQETQYF. The CDR3 nucleotides read TGTGCCAGCAGTTCTGGGACTATCCAAGAGACCCAGTACTTC.

The chain is built from TRBV5-1 and TRBJ2-1; 12 bases map to TRBD2. Per the germline V gene, CDR1 is SGHRS and CDR2 is YFSETQ. V lost 0 bases and J lost 3; bases outside the gene matches: 4. The CDR3 consists of 17 residues. CDR3 in amino acids: CASSLAPSGRGYNEQFF. CDR3 sequence (DNA): TGCGCCAGCAGCTTGGCTCCTAGCGGGAGGGGCTACAATGAGCAGTTCTTC.

V is TRBV19 and J is TRBJ1-5; TRBD1 matches at 11 bases. V was pared by 6 bases and J by 0 bases, with 7 bases of the junction left unmatched. In germline, CDR1 is LNHDA, CDR2 SQIVND (reference sequence). CDR3 length: 17 residues. The CDR3 protein is CASSPRDRGISNQPQHF. CDR3 nucleotides: TGTGCCAGTAGCCCCAGGGACAGGGGGATTAGCAATCAGCCCCAGCATTTT.

This chain joins TRBV18 and TRBJ1-2; the D gene is possibly TRBD1 (5 bases). The ends were cut back, 3 bases at V and 6 bases at J, with 11 bases in the middle. The CDR3 consists of 13 residues. Per germline, CDR1 KGHSH and CDR2 LQKENI. The CDR3 nucleotides read TGTGCCAGCTCACCCACAGGATCCCATGGCTACACCTTC. It is translated as CASSPTGSHGYTF.

CDR3 amino acids: CASSLGRTNSGANVLTF. The CDR3, as DNA: TGTGCCAGCAGCTTAGGGCGGACTAACTCTGGGGCCAACGTCCTGACTTTC. The chain uses TRBV7-8 and TRBJ2-6; perhaps TRBD2 as D (6 bases). Looked up from germline, CDR1 is SGHVS and CDR2 is FQNEAQ. V lost 1 base, J lost 0 bases, and 10 bases lay in between. The CDR3 extends over 17 amino acids.

In its sample, this clone was seen a few times. The J gene is TRBJ2-2, the V gene TRBV11-3; perhaps TRBD2 as D (6 bases). Germline assignment: CDR1 SGHNT and CDR2 YENEEA. The CDR3 totals 15 residues. V shed 4 bases and J shed 7 bases, with 16 bases lying between them. The CDR3 loop is CASSSGGRRGGELFF. In nucleotides, the CDR3 is TGTGCCAGCAGCTCCGGAGGGCGACGCGGCGGGGAGCTGTTTTTT.

The chain recombines TRBV4-3 with TRBJ1-3; maybe TRBD1 (5 bases). Trimming took off 0 bases at V and 8 bases at J, with 14 bases between the two ends. Germline V CDR1 and CDR2: LGHNA, YSLEER. This CDR3 spans 15 amino acids. The CDR3 reads CASSQDYKRGHTIYF. In DNA, the CDR3 is TGCGCCAGCAGCCAAGACTACAAAAGGGGTCACACCATATATTTT.

This clone was recorded once. This sample includes further DNA sequences coding for the same CDR3. The V and J genes are TRBV7-2 and TRBJ1-2; D is unclear. V gave up 1 base and J gave up 0 bases, with 6 bases separating them. The CDR3 is made up of 14 amino acids. Germline V gives CDR1 SGHTA, CDR2 FQGNSA. The chain's CDR3 is CASSLGTANYGYTF. In nucleotides, the CDR3 is TGTGCCAGCAGCTTAGGGACTGCTAACTATGGCTACACCTTC.

This chain links TRBV19 with TRBJ1-2; D is ambiguous. Germline values: CDR1 LNHDA, CDR2 SQIVND (reference sequence). V lost 6 bases, J lost 1 base, and 15 bases lay in between. This CDR3 is 15 amino acids long. CDR3 nucleotide sequence: TGTGCCAGTAGACAGCCGCTTGAACGTAACTATGGCTACACCTTC. It yields the protein CASRQPLERNYGYTF.

This chain links TRBV3-1 (or the pseudogene TRBV3-2) with TRBJ1-1; D unresolved. V lost 0 bases to trimming and J lost 1 base, with 12 bases between them. Germline CDR1 and CDR2: LGHDT and YNNKEL (reference sequence). The CDR3 is 16 residues long. CDR3 DNA: TGTGCCAGCAGCCAAGAGGTCAACGTTAGGAACACTGAAGCTTTCTTT. It translates to CASSQEVNVRNTEAFF.

In this sample, this clone turned up a few times. The chain carries TRBV7-6 and TRBJ2-2; D not certain. Germline V gene sequence: CDR1 SGHVS, CDR2 FNYEAQ. The CDR3 has 15 residues. V lost 4 bases, J lost 4 bases, and 13 bases lay in between. The CDR3 loop is CASSSQTAGTGELFF. In DNA form, the CDR3 reads TGTGCCAGCAGCTCCCAAACAGCTGGCACCGGGGAGCTGTTTTTT.

The V and J genes are TRBV5-1 and TRBJ2-3, with TRBD2 matching 8 bases. The V and J ends lost 1 base and 4 bases, in that order; junction bases with no gene match: 5. Germline V gene data show CDR1 as SGHRS and CDR2 as YFSETQ. This CDR3 is 15 amino acids long. DNA of the CDR3: TGCGCCAGCAGCTTGCCGTCGGGGGGGCCAGATACGCAGTATTTT. This codes for CASSLPSGGPDTQYF.

The chain has TRBV7-9 and TRBJ1-4, with TRBD1 as a possible D gene (5 bases). This CDR3 is 16 amino acids long. Trimming removed 3 bases at V and 8 bases at J, with 19 bases between. In germline, CDR1 is SEHNR, CDR2 FQNEAQ (reference sequence). CDR3 loop: CASSFRQGSVGEKLFF. CDR3 in DNA: TGTGCCAGCAGCTTCAGGCAGGGATCGGTAGGAGAAAAACTGTTTTTT.

This clone was detected only once. The DNA of the CDR3 is TGTGCCAGCAGTCCTTCGGCAGATACGCAGTATTTT. Translated: CASSPSADTQYF. The chain recombines TRBV28 with TRBJ2-3; D call uncertain. CDR1 is MDHEN, CDR2 SYDVKM, per germline. The CDR3 contains 12 residues. Trimming removed 5 bases from V and 4 bases from J, with 7 bases in between.

This sequence joins TRBV11-2 and TRBJ1-4, with D unclear. The CDR3 loop spans 15 amino acids. V lost 7 bases to trimming and J lost 0 bases, with 12 bases between them. CDR1 is SGHAT, CDR2 FQNNGV, per germline. CDR3 protein: CASKREAATNEKLFF. CDR3 bases: TGTGCCAGCAAGCGAGAGGCGGCAACTAATGAAAAACTGTTTTTT.